This passage covers 30 T cell receptor beta chains from one sample sequenced in a study of PD-1 blockade in mismatch repair-deficient tumors. Some clones are missing from TCRdb's copy, which holds only in-frame ones; the method was immunoSEQ multiplex PCR. Of tens of thousands of clones detected, 81% appear once; the ten largest clones hold roughly 2.5%. The sequenced sample was peripheral blood, obtained 12 weeks after starting pembrolizumab. These receptors were collected from an adult with mismatch repair-deficient cancer.

The J gene is TRBJ2-7, the V gene TRBV7-3; 7 bases line up with TRBD2. This CDR3 has 13 amino acids. V was pared by 1 base and J by 3 bases, with 0 bases of the junction left unmatched. The germline V gene has CDR1 SGHTA and CDR2 FQGTGA. DNA of the CDR3: TGTGCCAGCAGCTTAAGGGAGGGCTACGAGCAGTACTTC. Its protein is CASSLREGYEQYF.

The chain joins TRBV6-5 to TRBJ2-7, with a possible D match to TRBD1 (6 bases). The V gene lost 5 bases and the J gene lost 3 bases, with 11 bases spanning the gap. CDR3 length equals 13 residues. Germline V lookup: CDR1 MNHEY, CDR2 SVGAGI. CDR3 sequence: CASSHGQNYEQYF. The CDR3 DNA reads as TGTGCCAGCAGTCACGGACAGAACTACGAGCAGTACTTC.

The chain employs TRBV15 and TRBJ1-4, with a weak D call TRBD1 (6 bases). Germline V gene lookup returns CDR1 LNHNV and CDR2 YYDKDF (reference sequence). This CDR3 is 16 amino acids long. Trimming cost V 0 bases and J 8 bases, with 16 bases left between them. CDR3 nucleotides: TGTGCCACCAGCAGAGATCCCGGACAGAAGGTAGAAAAACTGTTTTTT. Its protein product is CATSRDPGQKVEKLFF.

This clone was picked up a small number of times. The chain recombines TRBV11-2 with TRBJ2-5; D is uncertain. The V end was cut by 5 bases, the J end by 5 bases, with 18 bases between. The CDR3 loop spans 15 amino acids. Germline CDR1 reads SGHAT; CDR2 reads FQNNGV. CDR3 nucleotides: TGTGCCAGCAGCCACAATCCAAGTAACCGTGAGACCCAGTACTTC. This codes for CASSHNPSNRETQYF.

This rearrangement joins TRBV11-3 to TRBJ2-7; D is unclear. Germline V gene data show CDR1 as SGHNT and CDR2 as YENEEA. The V end was cut by 5 bases, the J end by 3 bases, with 14 bases between. The CDR3 spans 14 residues. The CDR3 nucleotides are TGTGCCAGCAGCCCCGGACCCGCCGGCTACGAGCAGTACTTC. Translating gives CASSPGPAGYEQYF.

The chain uses TRBV5-1 and TRBJ2-5; the match to TRBD2 covers 13 bases. The trim removed 1 base at V and 2 bases at J, leaving 8 bases unmatched. There are 18 residues in the CDR3. Germline CDR1 and CDR2: SGHRS and YFSETQ. CDR3 nucleotide sequence: TGCGCCAGCAGCTTGCCTCCAGGACTAGCGGGAGCTCAAGAGACCCAGTACTTC. This gives the protein CASSLPPGLAGAQETQYF.

This clone has a single count. The chain employs TRBV7-3 and TRBJ1-1; 7 bases are shared with TRBD1. Germline CDR1 SGHTA, CDR2 FQGTGA. The CDR3 has 16 amino acids. The V and J ends lost 2 bases and 2 bases, in that order; junction bases with no gene match: 8. CDR3 loop: CASSLRTGVLNTEAFF. The DNA for the CDR3 is TGTGCCAGCAGCTTACGCACAGGGGTGCTAAACACTGAAGCTTTCTTT. Drawing the rest from reference TRBV7-3 and TRBJ1-1, the complete variable domain is GAGVSQTPSNKVTEKGKYVELRCDPISGHTALYWYRQSLGQGPEFLIYFQGTGAADDSGLPNDRFFAVRPEGSVSTLKIQRTERGDSAVYLCASSLRTGVLNTEAFFGQGTRLTVV.

The V and J genes are TRBV4-1 and TRBJ1-2; D remains ambiguous. V dropped 0 bases and J dropped 8 bases, with 10 bases sitting between them. This CDR3 contains 13 residues. Germline V lookup: CDR1 MGHRA, CDR2 YSYEKL. Here the CDR3 reads CASSQDLVRGYTF. For the CDR3, the DNA is TGCGCCAGCAGCCAAGATTTGGTCCGAGGCTACACCTTC.

This clone was counted once. The V gene is TRBV27, the J gene TRBJ1-1; 9 positions match TRBD1. Trimming took 3 bases from V and 4 from J; bases not matched to a gene: 12. Germline CDR1 MNHEY, CDR2 SMNVEV (reference sequence). The CDR3 runs to 17 residues. The CDR3 reads CASSFFPRTGEGTEAFF. In nucleotides, the CDR3 is TGTGCCAGCAGTTTTTTCCCTCGGACAGGGGAGGGCACTGAAGCTTTCTTT.

In regard to this clone: Its ends do not fully match the called genes, so a read error is possible. V is TRBV7-7 and J is TRBJ2-1; 12 bases fit TRBD2. Germline loops: CDR1 SSHAT, CDR2 FNYEAQ (reference sequence). The CDR3 loop spans 20 amino acids. CDR3 sequence (DNA): TGTGCTAGCAGCTCGCATCCGATGCTAGCGGGAGGGCCTCGAAACAATGAGCAGTTCTTC. Amino acids: CASSSHPMLAGGPRNNEQFF.

CDR3 in DNA: TGTGCCAGCAGTGGGGACAGAGCGGGAGATTTTGTGGCTACGCAGTATTTT. Amino acid sequence: CASSGDRAGDFVATQYF. The J gene is TRBJ2-3, the V gene TRBV28, with D perhaps TRBD2 (8 bases). Germline V gene data show CDR1 as MDHEN and CDR2 as SYDVKM. The ends were cut back, 5 bases at V and 8 bases at J, with 26 bases in the middle. The CDR3 covers 17 residues.

The CDR3: CATSRDGARGGEETQYF. The CDR3 region has the DNA TGTGCCACCAGCAGAGATGGCGCCAGGGGCGGGGAAGAGACCCAGTACTTC. This chain links TRBV15 with TRBJ2-5; D could derive from TRBD1 or TRBD2 (6 bases each). The CDR3 runs to 17 residues. Germline values: CDR1 LNHNV, CDR2 YYDKDF (reference sequence). V dropped 0 bases and J dropped 3 bases, with 17 bases sitting between them.

This clone was observed once. The CDR3 bases are TGTGCCTGGAGTGTACTTGGCGGGAGTTACAATGAGCAGTTCTTC. It specifies CAWSVLGGSYNEQFF. The chain carries TRBV30 and TRBJ2-1; 7 bases match TRBD2. The CDR3 is 15 residues long. CDR1 is GTSNPN and CDR2 is SVGIG in the germline V gene (reference sequence). J gave up 4 bases and V 0 bases, and 6 bases lay outside the gene matches.

The chain has TRBV10-3 and TRBJ2-7; maybe TRBD2 (6 bases). The V end was cut by 4 bases, the J end by 5 bases, with 15 bases between. CDR1 and CDR2 from the germline V gene are ENHRY and SYGVKD. The CDR3 extends over 14 amino acids. The DNA for the CDR3 is TGTGCCATCAGTGTCGGGGGTTTAGTCGACGAGCAGTACTTC. Translating gives CAISVGGLVDEQYF.

The chain employs TRBV11-3 and TRBJ2-6, with D perhaps TRBD1 or TRBD2 (5 bases each). Germline assignment: CDR1 SGHNT and CDR2 YENEEA. The CDR3 is 19 amino acids. V gave up 4 bases and J gave up 2 bases, with 21 bases separating them. In DNA, the CDR3 is TGTGCCAGCAGCTCGTCCGGTGGGTGGGGGAGAACTGGGGCCAACGTCCTGACTTTC. Protein: CASSSSGGWGRTGANVLTF.

The rearrangement uses TRBV10-3 and TRBJ2-5; 10 bases are shared with TRBD2. V lost 3 bases to trimming and J lost 2 bases; unmatched junction nucleotides: 3. Germline V CDR1 and CDR2: ENHRY, SYGVKD. The CDR3 consists of 15 residues. The CDR3 loop is CAISEKLAGQETQYF. The DNA of the CDR3 is TGTGCCATCAGTGAAAAACTAGCGGGACAAGAGACCCAGTACTTC.

The chain combines TRBV7-9 with TRBJ1-5, with D possibly being TRBD1 (5 bases). The V and J ends lost 5 bases and 13 bases respectively, with 15 bases between them. The germline V gene has CDR1 SEHNR and CDR2 FQNEAQ (reference sequence). The CDR3 has 12 amino acids. The CDR3 DNA reads TGTGCCAGCAGCATAGGGACGGACCTTCAGCATTTT. As protein: CASSIGTDLQHF.

The rearrangement joins TRBV19 to TRBJ1-5; possibly TRBD1 for D (6 bases). The ends were cut back, 5 bases at V and 1 base at J, with 12 bases in the middle. CDR3 length: 15 amino acids. Per germline, CDR1 LNHDA and CDR2 SQIVND (reference sequence). The CDR3 sequence: CASSPGQRSNQPQHF. CDR3 in DNA: TGTGCCAGTAGTCCTGGACAGCGGAGCAATCAGCCCCAGCATTTT.

This chain connects TRBV7-9 to TRBJ2-2, with unresolved D. In germline, CDR1 is SEHNR, CDR2 FQNEAQ (reference sequence). The CDR3 runs 17 residues. Trimming left V 2 bases short and J 2 bases short, with 15 bases between. The CDR3 spells CASSLIFGKGNTGELFF. The CDR3 region has the DNA TGTGCCAGCAGCTTAATCTTCGGCAAGGGCAACACCGGGGAGCTGTTTTTT.

The chain joins TRBV5-5 to TRBJ1-2; TRBD1 agrees at 8 bases. The V gene end was trimmed by 4 bases and the J gene end by 0 bases; junction bases not matched to a gene: 2. The CDR3 spans 14 residues. The germline V gene has CDR1 SGHKS and CDR2 YYEKEE (reference sequence). The CDR3 is CASSPDRANYGYTF. The CDR3 DNA sequence: TGTGCCAGCAGCCCGGACAGGGCTAACTATGGCTACACCTTC.

The CDR3 loop is CASSLAAMGGAYEQYF. The CDR3 nucleotides read TGTGCCAGCAGCTTAGCCGCGATGGGGGGAGCCTACGAGCAGTACTTC. The V and J genes are TRBV7-2 and TRBJ2-7; D may be TRBD2 (6 bases). Germline CDR1 and CDR2: SGHTA and FQGNSA. The CDR3 consists of 16 residues. The V gene lost 0 bases and the J gene lost 2 bases, with 14 bases spanning the gap.

The chain employs TRBV27 and TRBJ2-2; the match to TRBD1 covers 9 bases. The V and J ends lost 2 bases and 6 bases, in that order; junction bases with no gene match: 10. The length of the CDR3 is 17 residues. Germline values: CDR1 MNHEY, CDR2 SMNVEV (reference sequence). CDR3 sequence (DNA): TGTGCCAGCAGTTTAATTATCGTGGGACAGGGTCCCGGGGAGCTGTTTTTT. The encoded protein is CASSLIIVGQGPGELFF.

The chain carries TRBV5-1 and TRBJ2-1; 10 bases are shared with TRBD1. There are 16 residues in the CDR3. CDR1 SGHRS and CDR2 YFSETQ come from the germline V gene. V lost 7 bases and J lost 3; bases outside the gene matches: 10. CDR3 in DNA: TGCGCCAGCGCGCTAGACAGGGGGCAAGTCTACAATGAGCAGTTCTTC. Protein product: CASALDRGQVYNEQFF.

This chain joins TRBV7-9 and TRBJ2-3; TRBD2 is a possible D gene (6 bases). Germline V CDR1 and CDR2: SEHNR, FQNEAQ (reference sequence). This CDR3 has 16 amino acids. Trimming shortened V by 5 bases and J by 3 bases, and 18 bases separated the two germline ends. The CDR3 DNA follows: TGTGCCAGCAGCCGCGGGACTTCCAGGCCAACAGATACGCAGTATTTT. Protein: CASSRGTSRPTDTQYF.

This clone was picked up one time. The chain carries TRBV19 and TRBJ1-1; TRBD1 matches at 10 bases. J gave up 8 bases and V 6 bases, and 12 bases lay outside the gene matches. The CDR3 consists of 15 residues. The germline CDR1 and CDR2 sequences are LNHDA and SQIVND (reference sequence). The DNA of the CDR3 is TGTGCCAGTAGGACGGGACAGGGGATTCGTACCGAAGCTTTCTTT. It encodes CASRTGQGIRTEAFF. Full variable domain (remainder filled in from reference TRBV19 and TRBJ1-1): DGGITQSPKYLFRKEGQNVTLSCEQNLNHDAMYWYRQDPGQGLRLIYYSQIVNDFQKGDIAEGYSVSREKKESFPLTVTSAQKNPTAFYLCASRTGQGIRTEAFFGQGTRLTVV.

The chain joins TRBV27 to TRBJ2-1; D may be TRBD1 or TRBD2 (6 bases each). CDR3 length equals 14 residues. The germline V gene has CDR1 MNHEY and CDR2 SMNVEV (reference sequence). V was shortened by 5 bases and J by 4 bases, with 12 bases between the two germline ends. The chain's CDR3 is CASSRGGTYNEQFF. DNA for the CDR3: TGTGCCAGCAGTAGAGGAGGGACATACAATGAGCAGTTCTTC.

The chain couples TRBV10-3 to TRBJ2-7, with unresolved D. This CDR3 spans 15 amino acids. Germline V gene sequence: CDR1 ENHRY, CDR2 SYGVKD. Trimming left V 6 bases short and J 5 bases short, with 20 bases between. This CDR3 is CAISSRLIPTDEQYF. As DNA, the CDR3 is TGTGCCATCAGCTCTCGACTTATCCCGACGGACGAGCAGTACTTC.

This chain joins TRBV4-2 and TRBJ1-1; 8 bases match TRBD1. V lost 4 bases and J lost 1; bases outside the gene matches: 8. Per germline, CDR1 LGHNA and CDR2 YNFKEQ. This CDR3 region has 16 residues. DNA for the CDR3: TGTGCCAGCAGCCGTGGACAGGGAAGGGGGAACACTGAAGCTTTCTTT. Translating it yields CASSRGQGRGNTEAFF.

A few counts support this clone. This chain uses TRBV5-4 with TRBJ2-7, with D uncertain. The CDR3 covers 12 residues. Germline loops: CDR1 SGHNT, CDR2 YYREEE (reference sequence). V was trimmed by 3 bases and J by 6 bases, leaving 10 bases between them. The CDR3 here is CASSSRLGEQYF. Here the CDR3 DNA reads TGTGCCAGCAGCTCGAGACTCGGCGAGCAGTACTTC.

The CDR3 loop reads CASWSDKDYGYTF. The CDR3 DNA reads as TGTGCCAGTTGGAGTGATAAAGACTATGGCTACACCTTC. This chain joins TRBV28 and TRBJ1-2; D gene uncertain. Germline V gives CDR1 MDHEN, CDR2 SYDVKM. Trimming left V 9 bases short and J 3 bases short, with 14 bases between. This CDR3 has 13 residues.